These 7 T cell receptor beta chains share one sample of origin, sequenced in a study of T cell changes during pregnancy in multiple sclerosis. Using immunoSEQ multiplex PCR, the repertoire was profiled, and TCRdb retains in-frame clones only, with some absent. The sample holds 32,000 or so clones, over 80% seen once. Sample: CD4+ T cells from peripheral blood mononuclear cells, taken in the third trimester of pregnancy. These receptor sequences come from a female donor in good health, enrolled as a control in a pregnancy study.

The sample holds one count of this clone. The genes are TRBV27 and TRBJ1-3, with 7 bases matching TRBD1. J gave up 5 bases and V 0 bases, and 10 bases lay outside the gene matches. This CDR3 is built from 17 residues. CDR1 and CDR2 from the germline V gene are MNHEY and SMNVEV (reference sequence). The CDR3: CASSLSSTGANRNTIYF. CDR3 bases: TGTGCCAGCAGTTTATCGTCAACAGGGGCTAACCGAAACACCATATATTTT.

V gene TRBV9 combines with J gene TRBJ1-1; D is perhaps TRBD1 (6 bases). V gave up 0 bases and J gave up 4 bases, with 19 bases separating them. This CDR3 has 17 residues. Germline V gene data show CDR1 as SGDLS and CDR2 as YYNGEE. As DNA, the CDR3 is TGTGCCAGCAGCGTAGATGGGGGGGCAGGTCGGCCCACTGAAGCTTTCTTT. It specifies CASSVDGGAGRPTEAFF.

The chain uses TRBV28 and TRBJ1-2, with a tentative D call TRBD1 (6 bases). This CDR3 contains 13 residues. Trimming took off 5 bases at V and 8 bases at J, with 15 bases between the two ends. Germline lookup yields CDR1 MDHEN and CDR2 SYDVKM. CDR3 sequence: CASSDAGVRGYTF. The CDR3 DNA is TGTGCCAGCAGTGATGCAGGGGTTCGGGGCTACACCTTC.

This clone was seen a single time. V and J are TRBV18 and TRBJ1-3; no reliable D call. The CDR3 covers 13 residues. Germline CDR1 KGHSH, CDR2 LQKENI. V was cut by 2 bases and J by 6 bases, with 8 bases left in between. DNA of the CDR3: TGTGCCAGCTCACCAAGTCAGTCAAACACCATATATTTT. Translating it yields CASSPSQSNTIYF.

This chain uses TRBV7-8 with TRBJ1-5; D is possibly TRBD1 (5 bases). Germline CDR1 is SGHVS and CDR2 is FQNEAQ. The CDR3 consists of 14 residues. V lost 3 bases to trimming and J lost 6 bases, with 12 bases between them. In DNA, the CDR3 is TGTGCCAGCAGCTTCCACAGGTCCACTCAGCCCCAGCATTTT. It encodes CASSFHRSTQPQHF.

V gene TRBV5-4 combines with J gene TRBJ2-7; 8 bases map to TRBD1. The germline V gene encodes CDR1 SGHNT and CDR2 YYREEE (reference sequence). V was clipped by 4 bases and J by 5 bases; unmatched bases: 14. This CDR3 is built from 16 residues. The CDR3 sequence: CASSGINDRGGHEQYF. The CDR3 DNA reads TGTGCCAGCAGCGGCATAAACGACAGGGGTGGCCACGAGCAGTACTTC.

The CDR3 loop is CATGKEIYNEQFF. The CDR3 DNA follows: TGTGCCACCGGTAAAGAAATTTACAATGAGCAGTTCTTC. The chain uses TRBV6-1 and TRBJ2-1; no clear D. This CDR3 has 13 amino acids. Trimming took off 10 bases at V and 4 bases at J, with 14 bases between the two ends. CDR1 and CDR2 from the germline V gene are MNHNS and SASEGT.